Listed below are T cell receptor beta chains from one sample, sequenced in a study of T cell responses to AZD1222 COVID-19 vaccine. The table came from immunoSEQ multiplex PCR; TCRdb's copy has only in-frame clones and leaves some out. The sample includes over 75,000 clones, 80% to 90% of them seen just once. The source material was peripheral blood, sampled 28 days after the second AZD1222 dose. These receptors all stem from an adult who received the AZD1222 COVID-19 vaccine. Each CDR3 is given with its conserved first and last residue. Fields, in order: J gene, D gene, V gene, clone size, CDR3 protein, CDR3 DNA. D genes are given only for firm matches. Clone size is not always given. Where it is, it says once, few, many or a class for expanded clones.

j_call: TRBJ2-1; d_call: TRBD2; v_call: TRBV3-1/TRBV3-2; clone_size: NA; cdr3_aa: CASSSSGRAYNEQFF; cdr3_nt: TGTGCCAGCAGCTCTAGCGGGAGGGCCTACAATGAGCAGTTCTTC
j_call: TRBJ2-7; d_call: NA; v_call: TRBV7-2; clone_size: NA; cdr3_aa: CASSSIKQGPGEQYF; cdr3_nt: TGTGCCAGCAGCTCCATAAAACAGGGTCCGGGCGAGCAGTACTTC
j_call: TRBJ2-1; d_call: TRBD2; v_call: TRBV9; clone_size: NA; cdr3_aa: CASSVVGTSSYNEQFF; cdr3_nt: TGTGCCAGCAGCGTAGTCGGGACTAGCTCCTACAATGAGCAGTTCTTC
j_call: TRBJ1-1; d_call: TRBD1; v_call: TRBV5-6; clone_size: NA; cdr3_aa: CASSLRQGWEGTEAFF; cdr3_nt: TGTGCCAGCAGCCTCAGACAGGGATGGGAGGGCACTGAAGCTTTCTTT
j_call: TRBJ2-7; d_call: TRBD2; v_call: TRBV5-1; clone_size: few; cdr3_aa: CASSLNAGVGYEQYF; cdr3_nt: TGCGCCAGCAGCTTGAATGCGGGAGTAGGGTACGAGCAGTACTTC
j_call: TRBJ2-5; d_call: NA; v_call: TRBV3-1/TRBV3-2; clone_size: NA; cdr3_aa: CASSQFEGGKKLETQYF; cdr3_nt: TGTGCCAGCAGCCAATTCGAGGGGGGGAAGAAATTGGAGACCCAGTACTTC
j_call: TRBJ2-3; d_call: TRBD1; v_call: TRBV5-8; clone_size: NA; cdr3_aa: CASRHRGRDTQYF; cdr3_nt: TGTGCCAGCAGGCACAGGGGGCGGGATACGCAGTATTTT
j_call: TRBJ2-5; d_call: NA; v_call: TRBV9; clone_size: NA; cdr3_aa: CASSVGFRETQYF; cdr3_nt: TGTGCCAGCAGCGTAGGTTTCCGGGAGACCCAGTACTTC
j_call: TRBJ2-4; d_call: NA; v_call: TRBV10-2; clone_size: NA; cdr3_aa: CASSVGLEAKNIQYF; cdr3_nt: TGCGCCAGCAGTGTAGGGTTAGAGGCCAAAAACATTCAGTACTTC
j_call: TRBJ1-2; d_call: NA; v_call: TRBV29-1; clone_size: few; cdr3_aa: CSVRGGSNYGYTF; cdr3_nt: TGCAGCGTACGCGGGGGGTCTAACTATGGCTACACCTTC
j_call: TRBJ1-5; d_call: NA; v_call: TRBV5-6; clone_size: NA; cdr3_aa: CASRRMGQMGQPQHF; cdr3_nt: TGTGCCAGCAGGCGAATGGGGCAGATGGGACAGCCCCAGCATTTT
j_call: TRBJ2-1; d_call: TRBD2; v_call: TRBV10-2; clone_size: NA; cdr3_aa: CASARLAGATYIQGEQFF; cdr3_nt: TGCGCCAGCGCACGACTAGCGGGAGCCACTTATATACAAGGGGAGCAGTTCTTC
j_call: TRBJ2-3; d_call: TRBD2; v_call: TRBV2; clone_size: NA; cdr3_aa: CASSEPSGGPKLTDTQYF; cdr3_nt: TGTGCCAGCAGTGAACCCAGCGGGGGGCCAAAACTCACAGATACGCAGTATTTT
j_call: TRBJ2-1; d_call: TRBD2; v_call: TRBV4-3; clone_size: NA; cdr3_aa: CASSQDGGGSYNEQFF; cdr3_nt: TGCGCCAGCAGCCAAGACGGCGGGGGCTCCTACAATGAGCAGTTCTTC
j_call: TRBJ2-7; d_call: NA; v_call: TRBV10-3; clone_size: NA; cdr3_aa: CAISETEPLGLPYEQYF; cdr3_nt: TGTGCCATCAGTGAAACAGAACCCTTAGGGCTTCCTTACGAGCAGTACTTC
j_call: TRBJ1-5; d_call: TRBD1; v_call: TRBV6-5; clone_size: NA; cdr3_aa: CASSYSSGGENQPQHF; cdr3_nt: TGTGCCAGCAGTTACTCTTCAGGGGGTGAGAATCAGCCCCAGCATTTT
j_call: TRBJ1-2; d_call: TRBD1; v_call: TRBV2; clone_size: once; cdr3_aa: CASPRQGANYGYTF; cdr3_nt: TGTGCCAGCCCTCGACAGGGGGCTAACTATGGCTACACCTTC
j_call: TRBJ2-7; d_call: TRBD2; v_call: TRBV13; clone_size: NA; cdr3_aa: CASSSGRDYEQYF; cdr3_nt: TGTGCCAGCAGCTCCGGGAGGGACTACGAGCAGTACTTC
j_call: TRBJ1-1; d_call: NA; v_call: TRBV19; clone_size: NA; cdr3_aa: CASSLTGTNTEAFF; cdr3_nt: TGTGCCAGTAGTTTAACAGGGACGAACACTGAAGCTTTCTTT
j_call: TRBJ2-3; d_call: NA; v_call: TRBV11-3; clone_size: NA; cdr3_aa: CASSFSYSTDTQYF; cdr3_nt: TGTGCCAGCAGCTTCAGTTATAGCACAGATACGCAGTATTTT
j_call: TRBJ1-2; d_call: TRBD1; v_call: TRBV27; clone_size: NA; cdr3_aa: CASSLYGQVSPLF; cdr3_nt: TGTGCCAGCAGTTTATACGGACAGGTATCCCCGCTCTTC